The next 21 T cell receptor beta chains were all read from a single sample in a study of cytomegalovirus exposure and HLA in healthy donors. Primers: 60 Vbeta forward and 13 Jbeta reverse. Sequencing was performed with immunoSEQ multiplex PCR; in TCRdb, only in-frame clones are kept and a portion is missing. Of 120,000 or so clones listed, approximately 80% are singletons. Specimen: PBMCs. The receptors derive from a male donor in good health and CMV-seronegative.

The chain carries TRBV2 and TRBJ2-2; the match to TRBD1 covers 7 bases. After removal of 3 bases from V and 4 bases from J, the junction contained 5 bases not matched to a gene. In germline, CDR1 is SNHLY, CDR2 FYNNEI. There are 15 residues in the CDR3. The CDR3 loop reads CASSDRTGLTGELFF. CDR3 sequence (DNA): TGTGCCAGCAGTGATAGGACAGGACTCACCGGGGAGCTGTTTTTT.

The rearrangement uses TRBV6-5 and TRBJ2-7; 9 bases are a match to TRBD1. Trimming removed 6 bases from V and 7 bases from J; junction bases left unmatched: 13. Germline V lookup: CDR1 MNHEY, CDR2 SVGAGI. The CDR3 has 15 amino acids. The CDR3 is CASSNPGTGIQEQYF. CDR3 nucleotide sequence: TGTGCCAGCAGCAACCCCGGGACAGGGATTCAGGAGCAGTACTTC.

DNA of the CDR3: TGTGCCAGCAGCTTAGGAGTGACAGGGCGAGATACGCAGTATTTT. Translation gives CASSLGVTGRDTQYF. This chain links TRBV7-2 with TRBJ2-3; TRBD1 agrees at 7 bases. The CDR3 has 15 residues. Germline V gene lookup returns CDR1 SGHTA and CDR2 FQGNSA. V dropped 1 base and J dropped 5; count of bases not matched to a gene: 6.

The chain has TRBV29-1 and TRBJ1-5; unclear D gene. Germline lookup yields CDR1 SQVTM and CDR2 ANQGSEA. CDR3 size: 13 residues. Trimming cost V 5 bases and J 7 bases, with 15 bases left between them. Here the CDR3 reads CSVSTGIGQPQHF. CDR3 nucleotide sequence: TGCAGCGTTTCGACTGGAATTGGCCAGCCCCAGCATTTT. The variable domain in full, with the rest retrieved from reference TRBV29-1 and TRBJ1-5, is SAVISQKPSRDICQRGTSLTIQCQVDSQVTMMFWYRQQPGQSLTLIATANQGSEATYESGFVIDKFPISRPNLTFSTLTVSNMSPEDSSIYLCSVSTGIGQPQHFGDGTRLSIL.

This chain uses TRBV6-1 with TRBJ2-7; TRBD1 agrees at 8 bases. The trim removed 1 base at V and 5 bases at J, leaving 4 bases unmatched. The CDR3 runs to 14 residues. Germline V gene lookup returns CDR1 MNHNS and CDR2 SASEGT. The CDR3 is CASSEGTGRDEQYF. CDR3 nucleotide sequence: TGTGCCAGCAGTGAAGGGACAGGGCGGGACGAGCAGTACTTC.

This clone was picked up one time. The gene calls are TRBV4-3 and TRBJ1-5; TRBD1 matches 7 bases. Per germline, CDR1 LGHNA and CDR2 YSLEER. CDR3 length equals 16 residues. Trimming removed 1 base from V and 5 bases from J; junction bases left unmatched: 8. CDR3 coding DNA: TGCGCCAGCAGCCAAGGGGGGGTTACAGGGGATCAGCCCCAGCATTTT. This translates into CASSQGGVTGDQPQHF.

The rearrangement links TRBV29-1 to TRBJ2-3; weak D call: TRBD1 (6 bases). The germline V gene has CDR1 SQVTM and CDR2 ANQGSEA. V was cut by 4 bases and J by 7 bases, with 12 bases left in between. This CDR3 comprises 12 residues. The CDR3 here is CSVASGANTQYF. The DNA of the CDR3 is TGCAGCGTTGCGTCAGGGGCCAATACGCAGTATTTT.

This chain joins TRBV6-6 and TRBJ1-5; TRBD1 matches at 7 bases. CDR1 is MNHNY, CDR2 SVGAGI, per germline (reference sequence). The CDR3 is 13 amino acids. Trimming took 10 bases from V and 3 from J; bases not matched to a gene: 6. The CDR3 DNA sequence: TGTGCCACCAGGGGGGGGTTCAATCAGCCCCAGCATTTT. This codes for CATRGGFNQPQHF.

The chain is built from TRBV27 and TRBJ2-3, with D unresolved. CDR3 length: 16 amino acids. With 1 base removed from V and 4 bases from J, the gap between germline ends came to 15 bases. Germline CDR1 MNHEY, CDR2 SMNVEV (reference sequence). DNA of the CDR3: TGTGCCAGCAGTTTATACTCAGGCCCTACGTCAGATACGCAGTATTTT. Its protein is CASSLYSGPTSDTQYF.

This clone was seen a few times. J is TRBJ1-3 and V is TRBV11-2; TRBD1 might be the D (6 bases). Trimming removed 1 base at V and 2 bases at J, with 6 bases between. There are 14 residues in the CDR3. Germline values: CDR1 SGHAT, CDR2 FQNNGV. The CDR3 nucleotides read TGTGCCAGCAGCTTAGCAGGGGCTGGAAACACCATATATTTT. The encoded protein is CASSLAGAGNTIYF.

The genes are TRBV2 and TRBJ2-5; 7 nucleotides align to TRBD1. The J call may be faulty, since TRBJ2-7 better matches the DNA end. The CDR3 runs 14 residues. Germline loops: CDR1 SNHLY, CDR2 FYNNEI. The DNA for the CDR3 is TGTGCCAGCAGTAACCGGGACAGCTTTTACGAGCAGTACTTC. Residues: CASSNRDSFYEQYF.

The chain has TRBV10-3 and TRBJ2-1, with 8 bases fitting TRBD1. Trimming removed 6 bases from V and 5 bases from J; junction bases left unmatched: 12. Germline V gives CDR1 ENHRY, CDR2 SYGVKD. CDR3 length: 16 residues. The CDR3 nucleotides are TGTGCCATCAGAGACTTTCGGACAGGGCTTGACAATGAGCAGTTCTTC. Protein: CAIRDFRTGLDNEQFF.

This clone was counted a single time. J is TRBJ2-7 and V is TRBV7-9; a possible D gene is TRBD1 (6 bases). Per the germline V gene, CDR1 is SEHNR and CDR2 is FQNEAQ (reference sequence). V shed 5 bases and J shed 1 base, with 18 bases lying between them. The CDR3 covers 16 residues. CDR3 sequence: CASSRLSGARSYEQYF. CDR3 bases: TGTGCCAGCAGCCGACTATCAGGGGCACGATCCTACGAGCAGTACTTC.

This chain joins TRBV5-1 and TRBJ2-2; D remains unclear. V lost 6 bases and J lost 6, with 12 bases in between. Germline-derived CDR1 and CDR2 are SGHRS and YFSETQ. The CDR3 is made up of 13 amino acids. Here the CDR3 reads CASNNDQAGELFF. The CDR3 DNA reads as TGCGCCAGCAACAACGACCAGGCCGGGGAGCTGTTTTTT.

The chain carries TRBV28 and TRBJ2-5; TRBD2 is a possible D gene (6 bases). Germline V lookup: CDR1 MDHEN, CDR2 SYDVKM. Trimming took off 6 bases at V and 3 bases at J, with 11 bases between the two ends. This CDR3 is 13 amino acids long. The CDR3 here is CASRAWGEETQYF. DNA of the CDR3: TGTGCCAGCAGGGCCTGGGGGGAAGAGACCCAGTACTTC.

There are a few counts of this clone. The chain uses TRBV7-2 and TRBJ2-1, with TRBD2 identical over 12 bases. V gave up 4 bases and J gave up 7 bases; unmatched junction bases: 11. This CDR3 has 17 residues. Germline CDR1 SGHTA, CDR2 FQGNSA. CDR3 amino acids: CASSSSPSGGARNEQFF. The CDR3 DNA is TGTGCCAGCAGCTCCTCGCCTAGCGGGGGGGCCCGGAATGAGCAGTTCTTC.

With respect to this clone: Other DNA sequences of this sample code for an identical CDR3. In DNA, the CDR3 is TGTGCCTGGAGTTCGACAGGGGGGAACACTGAAGCTTTCTTT. Protein sequence: CAWSSTGGNTEAFF. The rearrangement uses TRBV30 and TRBJ1-1, with TRBD1 matching 9 bases. The junction had 2 bases not matched to a gene; V was cut back by 2 bases and J by 1 base. The CDR3 contains 14 residues. Looked up from germline, CDR1 is GTSNPN and CDR2 is SVGIG (reference sequence).

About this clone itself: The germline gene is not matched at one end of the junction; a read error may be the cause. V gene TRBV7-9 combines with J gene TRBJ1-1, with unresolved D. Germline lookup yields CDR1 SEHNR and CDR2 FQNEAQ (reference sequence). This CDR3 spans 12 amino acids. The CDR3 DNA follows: TGTTCCAGCAGCTCCCTAGCCACTGAAGCTTTCTTT. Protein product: CSSSSLATEAFF.

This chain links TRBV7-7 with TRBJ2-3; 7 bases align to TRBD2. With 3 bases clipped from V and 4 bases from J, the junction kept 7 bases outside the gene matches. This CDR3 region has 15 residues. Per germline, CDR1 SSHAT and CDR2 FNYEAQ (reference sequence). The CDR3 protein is CASSFSAGESDTQYF. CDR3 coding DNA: TGTGCCAGCAGCTTTAGTGCGGGAGAGTCAGATACGCAGTATTTT.

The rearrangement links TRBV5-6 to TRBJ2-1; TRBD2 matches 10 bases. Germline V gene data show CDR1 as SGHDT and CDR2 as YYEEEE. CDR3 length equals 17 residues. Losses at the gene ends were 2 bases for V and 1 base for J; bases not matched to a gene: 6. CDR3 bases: TGTGCCAGCAGCTTAGGACTAGCGGTCTGGTCCTACAATGAGCAGTTCTTC. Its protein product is CASSLGLAVWSYNEQFF.

For the CDR3, the DNA is TGTGCCAGCAGTGATCAGGGCAATCAGCCCCAGCATTTT. Residues: CASSDQGNQPQHF. The gene calls are TRBV25-1 and TRBJ1-5; D uncertain. CDR3 size: 13 residues. Germline V gene lookup returns CDR1 MGHDK and CDR2 SYGVNS. Between the trimmed V and J ends, which lost 3 bases and 2 bases, there was a span of 5 bases.